The rows below give T cell receptor beta chains drawn from one sample of a study of T cell responses to AZD1222 COVID-19 vaccine. Measured with immunoSEQ multiplex PCR; TCRdb has only the in-frame clones, and not every one. The sample contains about 140,000 clones, 65% to 90% of which appear only once. The input for sequencing was peripheral blood, taken 28 days after the second dose of the MenACWY control vaccine. The source of these receptors is an adult who received the MenACWY meningococcal vaccine as a control. The CDR3 runs from the conserved cysteine through the conserved F or W. A D gene is named only where the DNA matches it firmly. Clone sizes are given selectively: once, few, many, or a class where the clone is expanded.

j_call | clone_size | v_call | cdr3_length | d_call | cdr3_aa | cdr3_nt
TRBJ1-2 | few | TRBV28 | 15 | . | CASSLIRAVVEGYTF | TGTGCCAGCAGTTTAATCCGGGCAGTAGTGGAGGGCTACACCTTC
TRBJ1-2 | few | TRBV5-1 | 15 | TRBD1 | CASRWTGRANYGYTF | TGCGCCAGCAGATGGACAGGCCGAGCTAACTATGGCTACACCTTC
TRBJ2-7 | . | TRBV6-5 | 13 | TRBD1 | CAYGQALSYEQYF | TGTGCCTATGGACAGGCCCTATCCTACGAGCAGTACTTC
TRBJ1-2 | . | TRBV4-1 | 13 | . | CASSQDLSGGYTF | TGCGCCAGCAGCCAAGATCTGTCGGGAGGCTACACCTTC
TRBJ1-3 | . | TRBV1 | 20 | . | CTSSQDPGTGAPTSGNTMYF | TGCACCAGCAGCCAAGATCCCGGGACAGGGGCCCCTACCTCTGGAAACACCATGTATTTT
TRBJ1-5 | . | TRBV5-1 | 14 | . | CASSRDAENQPQHF | TGCGCCAGCAGCCGGGACGCCGAAAATCAGCCCCAGCATTTT
TRBJ1-3 | medium-sized | TRBV5-6 | 13 | . | CASSLANGNTIYF | TGTGCCAGCAGCTTGGCCAATGGAAACACCATATATTTT
TRBJ1-1 | . | TRBV15 | 15 | . | CATSRDLAGNTEAFF | TGTGCCACCAGCAGAGATCTTGCCGGGAACACTGAAGCTTTCTTT
TRBJ2-1 | . | TRBV3-1/TRBV3-2 | 14 | TRBD1 | CASSPRDRENEQFF | TGTGCCAGCAGCCCGAGGGACAGGGAAAATGAGCAGTTCTTC
TRBJ2-7 | once | TRBV9 | 18 | . | CASSASVAVQGVTDEQYF | TGTGCCAGCAGCGCCAGCGTAGCGGTTCAGGGGGTAACCGACGAGCAGTACTTC
TRBJ1-6 | . | TRBV5-1 | 13 | . | CASSLTQVAPLHF | TGCGCCAGCAGCTTGACTCAAGTAGCACCCCTCCACTTT
TRBJ2-3 | once | TRBV5-4 | 14 | . | CASSPHQGTDTQYF | TGTGCCAGCAGCCCCCATCAGGGCACAGATACGCAGTATTTT
TRBJ2-1 | . | TRBV3-1/TRBV3-2 | 15 | . | CASRPNRVPYNEQFF | TGTGCCAGCAGACCTAACAGGGTCCCCTACAATGAGCAGTTCTTC
TRBJ2-2 | . | TRBV2 | 15 | TRBD1 | CASSDDRVDTGELFF | TGTGCCAGCAGTGACGACAGGGTGGACACCGGGGAGCTGTTTTTT
TRBJ1-1 | . | TRBV19 | 12 | . | CASSGQSTEAFF | TGTGCCAGTAGTGGACAATCTACTGAAGCTTTCTTT
TRBJ2-5 | once | TRBV5-6 | 14 | . | CASSLRGGGETQYF | TGTGCCAGCAGCCTCAGGGGCGGCGGGGAGACCCAGTACTTC
TRBJ1-1 | . | TRBV29-1 | 11 | . | CSVRGWTEAFF | TGCAGCGTTCGGGGGTGGACTGAAGCTTTCTTT
TRBJ2-3 | once | TRBV5-1 | 14 | . | CASTSDPFTDTQYF | TGCGCCAGCACTAGCGACCCTTTCACAGATACGCAGTATTTT
TRBJ1-1 | . | TRBV19 | 14 | . | CASSVRVRNTEAFF | TGTGCCAGTAGTGTCAGAGTCCGGAACACTGAAGCTTTCTTT
TRBJ2-6 | once | TRBV10-3 | 17 | TRBD1 | CAISDPGQGTGANVLTF | TGTGCCATCAGTGACCCGGGACAGGGGACTGGGGCCAACGTCCTGACTTTC
TRBJ1-2 | . | TRBV20-1 | 11 | TRBD1 | CSARTGPGYTF | TGCAGTGCTCGGACAGGGCCTGGCTACACCTTC
TRBJ1-3 | once | TRBV5-1 | 16 | . | CASSLEGQISGNTIYF | TGCGCCAGCAGCTTGGAAGGTCAGATCTCTGGAAACACCATATATTTT
TRBJ2-3 | . | TRBV6-5 | 15 | TRBD1 | CASSPGTGGMDTQYF | TGTGCCAGCAGTCCCGGGACAGGGGGCATGGATACGCAGTATTTT
TRBJ2-2 | . | TRBV11-3 | 12 | . | CASSPGMGELFF | TGTGCCAGCAGCCCCGGGATGGGGGAGCTGTTTTTT
TRBJ1-5 | . | TRBV27 | 13 | . | CASSPSEGKPQHF | TGTGCCAGCAGTCCCTCCGAGGGAAAGCCCCAGCATTTT
TRBJ2-5 | once | TRBV5-1 | 17 | TRBD1 | CASSSELAGTGWETQYF | TGCGCCAGCAGCTCGGAACTGGCCGGGACAGGGTGGGAGACCCAGTACTTC
TRBJ1-6 | . | TRBV9 | 15 | . | CASSAGSSYNSPLHF | TGTGCCAGCAGCGCCGGTAGCTCCTATAATTCACCCCTCCACTTT
TRBJ1-6 | . | TRBV12-3/TRBV12-4 | 13 | . | CASSYRERSPLHF | TGTGCCAGCAGTTACAGGGAGAGGTCACCCCTCCACTTT
TRBJ2-1 | once | TRBV19 | 17 | TRBD2 | CASSIPSGLAGGNEQFF | TGTGCCAGTAGTATACCATCTGGACTAGCGGGGGGCAATGAGCAGTTCTTC
TRBJ1-3 | . | TRBV3-1/TRBV3-2 | 17 | . | CASSQTFTVGSGNTIYF | TGTGCCAGCAGCCAGACTTTCACTGTGGGATCCGGAAACACCATATATTTT
TRBJ1-2 | . | TRBV6-1 | 13 | . | CASSEIRGYGYTF | TGTGCCAGCAGTGAAATAAGAGGGTACGGCTACACCTTC
TRBJ2-1 | . | TRBV7-2 | 17 | TRBD2 | CASSLARTSGRSNEQFF | TGTGCCAGCAGCTTAGCGAGGACTAGCGGGAGGTCCAATGAGCAGTTCTTC
TRBJ2-1 | . | TRBV11-2 | 14 | . | CASSTLSGNNEQFF | TGTGCCAGCAGCACTTTGTCAGGGAACAATGAGCAGTTCTTC
TRBJ1-5 | . | TRBV6-6 | 12 | . | CASRRNNQPQHF | TGTGCCAGCAGACGGAACAATCAGCCCCAGCATTTT
TRBJ1-1 | . | TRBV5-1 | 15 | . | CASSLEVGTNTEAFF | TGCGCCAGCAGCTTGGAGGTAGGGACCAACACTGAAGCTTTCTTT
TRBJ2-1 | . | TRBV11-2 | 13 | . | CASSLVSGNEQFF | TGTGCCAGCAGCTTAGTGAGCGGCAATGAGCAGTTCTTC
TRBJ2-7 | few | TRBV3-1/TRBV3-2 | 17 | TRBD2 | CASSLGLAGVIAYEQYF | TGTGCCAGCAGCCTGGGACTAGCGGGAGTCATTGCCTACGAGCAGTACTTC